The 7 T cell receptor beta chains given below trace back to one sample, sequenced in a study of blood T cell repertoires in COVID-19. Method: immunoSEQ multiplex PCR; TCRdb's copy keeps in-frame clones and lacks some. This sample has approximately 250,000 clones, with over 80% found just once. The sequenced sample consisted of peripheral blood. The origin of the receptors is a woman aged 55-70 years with active or convalescent COVID-19.

This chain joins TRBV6-5 and TRBJ2-3, with 12 positions matching TRBD1. Germline CDR1 and CDR2: MNHEY and SVGAGI. The trim removed 6 bases at V and 1 base at J, leaving 2 bases unmatched. CDR3 length: 15 residues. This CDR3 reads CASRGQGAGTDTQYF. In DNA form, the CDR3 reads TGTGCCAGCAGGGGACAGGGGGCGGGCACAGATACGCAGTATTTT.

The chain links TRBV5-1 to TRBJ1-3; D gene uncertain. CDR1 is SGHRS and CDR2 is YFSETQ in the germline V gene. This CDR3 has 15 residues. Trimming shortened V by 4 bases and J by 0 bases, and 11 bases separated the two germline ends. CDR3 amino acids: CASSPDYTSGNTIYF. DNA of the CDR3: TGCGCCAGCAGCCCCGACTATACCTCTGGAAACACCATATATTTT. Filled out from reference TRBV5-1 and TRBJ1-3, the complete variable domain reads KAGVTQTPRYLIKTRGQQVTLSCSPISGHRSVSWYQQTPGQGLQFLFEYFSETQRNKGNFPGRFSGRQFSNSRSEMNVSTLELGDSALYLCASSPDYTSGNTIYFGEGSWLTVV.

This chain uses TRBV30 with TRBJ1-1; possibly TRBD1 for D (5 bases). Trimming took off 3 bases at V and 8 bases at J, with 16 bases between the two ends. CDR1 is GTSNPN, CDR2 SVGIG, per germline (reference sequence). This CDR3 region has 13 residues. The CDR3 DNA follows: TGTGCCTGGAGCCCACGGTGGGCAGGGGAAGCTTTCTTT. As protein: CAWSPRWAGEAFF.

The chain joins TRBV21-1 to TRBJ2-1; the DNA was not used to check the table's D call, TRBD2. TRBV21-1 is tagged as a pseudogene. This CDR3 spans 18 amino acids. The CDR3 DNA reads as TGTGCCAGCAGCAAAGGTCTAGCGGGAGGGCCGTCCTACAATGAGCAGTTCTTC. This encodes CASSKGLAGGPSYNEQFF.

The chain uses TRBV5-6 and TRBJ2-1, with a possible D match to TRBD2 (7 bases). V shed 5 bases and J shed 5 bases, with 14 bases lying between them. This CDR3 has 14 residues. Germline CDR1 reads SGHDT; CDR2 reads YYEEEE. In DNA form, the CDR3 reads TGTGCCAGCAGGCAAAGAGGGGGGGACAATGAGCAGTTCTTC. It is translated as CASRQRGGDNEQFF.

The chain recombines TRBV9 with TRBJ2-3, with 10 bases identical to TRBD1. This CDR3 comprises 15 residues. V lost 4 bases to trimming and J lost 4 bases; unmatched junction nucleotides: 6. CDR1 is SGDLS, CDR2 YYNGEE, per germline. CDR3 nucleotide sequence: TGTGCCAGCAGCTGGGACAGGGGTTGGTCAGATACGCAGTATTTT. This gives the protein CASSWDRGWSDTQYF. The variable domain in full, with the rest retrieved from reference TRBV9 and TRBJ2-3, is DSGVTQTPKHLITATGQRVTLRCSPRSGDLSVYWYQQSLDQGLQFLIQYYNGEERAKGNILERFSAQQFPDLHSELNLSSLELGDSALYFCASSWDRGWSDTQYFGPGTRLTVL.

The CDR3 nucleotides read TGTGCCAGCAGCCCTATGACAGGGGGCGATATCTACGAGCAGTACTTC. Translated, it gives CASSPMTGGDIYEQYF. V and J are TRBV6-2 or TRBV6-3 and TRBJ2-7; the match to TRBD1 covers 10 bases. This CDR3 contains 16 residues. Germline-derived CDR1 and CDR2 are MNHEY and SVGEGT. After removal of 6 bases from V and 3 bases from J, the junction contained 11 bases not matched to a gene.